This T cell receptor beta chain derives from a study of T cells of healthy individuals. TCRdb processed the 5' RACE reads anew with MiXCR; each CDR3 protein has one entry. Of more than 85,000 distinct CDR3 sequences in the sample, roughly 15% were seen once. The CDR3 is made up of 15 amino acids. CDR1 MNHNS and CDR2 SASEGT come from the germline V gene. V lost 0 bases, J lost 1 base, and 1 base stayed unmatched. This clonotype was observed a few times. V and J are TRBV6-1 and TRBJ2-3, with 7 bases that match TRBD2. This receptor was obtained from a human donor in good health. In DNA form, the CDR3 reads TGTGCCAGCAGTGAAGCGGCGGGGGGCACAGATACGCAGTATTTT. It specifies CASSEAAGGTDTQYF.